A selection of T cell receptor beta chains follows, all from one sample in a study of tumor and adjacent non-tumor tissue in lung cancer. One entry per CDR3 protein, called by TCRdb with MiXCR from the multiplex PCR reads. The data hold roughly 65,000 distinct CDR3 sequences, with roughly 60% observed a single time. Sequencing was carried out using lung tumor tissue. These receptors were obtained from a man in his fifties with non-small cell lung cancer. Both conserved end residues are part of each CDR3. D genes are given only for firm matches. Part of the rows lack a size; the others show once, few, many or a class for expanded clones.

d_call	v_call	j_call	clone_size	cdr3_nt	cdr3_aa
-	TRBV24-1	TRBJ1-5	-	TGTGCCACCATTGACGGGGACATCAATCAGCCCCAGCATTTT	CATIDGDINQPQHF
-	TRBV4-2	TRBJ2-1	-	TGTGCCAGCAGGCACCTAAGCGGGCGGTTGAATGAGCAGTTCTTC	CASRHLSGRLNEQFF
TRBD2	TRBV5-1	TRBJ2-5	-	TGCGCCAGCAGCTTGGCCCCCGGGGAGGGGCAAGAGACCCAGTACTTC	CASSLAPGEGQETQYF
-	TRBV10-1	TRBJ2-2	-	TGCGCCAGCAGTGTGTCTGGCAGGGAGAGGGCCGGGGAGCTGTTTTTC	CASSVSGRERAGELFF
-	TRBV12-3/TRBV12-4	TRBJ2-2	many	TGTGCTTGCCAGGACTGGAACACCGGGGAGCTGTTTTTT	CACQDWNTGELFF
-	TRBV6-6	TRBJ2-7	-	TGTGCCAACAGTTATACCCACCTCGCATGGGAGCAGTACTTC	CANSYTHLAWEQYF
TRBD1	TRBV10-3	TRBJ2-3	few	TGTGCCATCAGTGCTGAACGACAGGGTAGGGTGTGGTCAGATACGCAGTATTTT	CAISAERQGRVWSDTQYF
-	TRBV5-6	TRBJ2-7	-	TGTGCCAGCAGCTTGGACAGGATTCACTCCTACGAGGAGTACTTC	CASSLDRIHSYEEYF
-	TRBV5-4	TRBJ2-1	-	TGTATCAGCAGTCAGGGGGGGAATGAGCAGTTCTTC	CISSQGGNEQFF
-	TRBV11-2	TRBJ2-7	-	TGTGCCAGCAGCCGGACTAACTCCTACGGGCAGTACTTT	CASSRTNSYGQYF
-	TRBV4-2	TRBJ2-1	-	TGTGCTAGCAGCCAAGAGGGGGGGTCAAGTTTCAATGAGCAGTTCTTC	CASSQEGGSSFNEQFF
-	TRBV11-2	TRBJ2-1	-	TGTGCCGGCAGCCCCCGCCCAAATGAGCAGTTCTTC	CAGSPRPNEQFF
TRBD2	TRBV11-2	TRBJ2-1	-	TGTGCCAGCAGCTCGCGCATCGTAACTAGCGGGGGACTAAGGGAGCAGTTCTTC	CASSSRIVTSGGLREQFF
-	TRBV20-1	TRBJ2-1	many	TGCAGTGGCCCTAGCGTAAGCTCCTACAATGAGCAGTTCTTC	CSGPSVSSYNEQFF
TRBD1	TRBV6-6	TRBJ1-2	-	TGTGCCAGCAGAACCTTACAGGGGTTGTATGGCTACACCTTC	CASRTLQGLYGYTF
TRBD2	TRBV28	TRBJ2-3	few	TGTGCCAGCGGCCTAGGACTAGCGGGAGGTACAGATACGCAGTATTTT	CASGLGLAGGTDTQYF
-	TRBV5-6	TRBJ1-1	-	TGTGACAGCACCTTGACTGCGAACACAGAAGCTATCTTT	CDSTLTANTEAIF
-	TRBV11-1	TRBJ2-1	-	TGTGCCAGTAGCCCCCAGTTCGATAAGCGGTTCTTC	CASSPQFDKRFF
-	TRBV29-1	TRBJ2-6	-	TGCAGCGTTGGAGAGCTCGGGGTGGCCAGCGTCCTGTCTTTC	CSVGELGVASVLSF
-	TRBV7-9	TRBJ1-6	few	TGTGCCAGCAGCTCCGGCTCCTATAATTCACCCCTCCACTTT	CASSSGSYNSPLHF
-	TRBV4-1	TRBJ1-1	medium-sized	TGCGCCAGCAGCCAAGTATCGTTCACTCCTGAAGCTTTCTTT	CASSQVSFTPEAFF
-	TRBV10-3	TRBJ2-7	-	TGTGCCTTCACTGAGCCCCCGGGGGACGAGCAGTACTTC	CAFTEPPGDEQYF
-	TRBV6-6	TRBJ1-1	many	TGTGCCAGCAGTTCTCTGGAAGCTTTCTTT	CASSSLEAFF
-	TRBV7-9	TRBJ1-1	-	TGTGCCAGCAGCTTAATGCAGGGGGAAGCTTTCTTT	CASSLMQGEAFF
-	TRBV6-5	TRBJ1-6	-	TGTGACAGCAGGGGCCTTAAGAGCTCCTATAATACACCCCTCCACTTT	CDSRGLKSSYNTPLHF
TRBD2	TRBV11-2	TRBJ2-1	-	TGCGTCAGCAGCTTAGTCGCGACTAGCTCTAATGAGCAGTTCTTC	CVSSLVATSSNEQFF
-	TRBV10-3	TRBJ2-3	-	TGTGCCATCAGTGACGCTAACTCCCCCGCAGATACGCAGTATTTT	CAISDANSPADTQYF
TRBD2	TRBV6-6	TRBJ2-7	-	TGTGCCAGCAGGCCTCGGGACGGGGGGTCCGACGAGCAGTACTTC	CASRPRDGGSDEQYF
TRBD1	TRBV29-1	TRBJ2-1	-	TGTAGCGATGTAGCCGGGACAGGGTACAATGAGCAGTTCTTC	CSDVAGTGYNEQFF
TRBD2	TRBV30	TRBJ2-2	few	TGTGCCTGGAGTGTACGAGTAGCGGGGGCCGGCGGGGAGCTGTTTTTT	CAWSVRVAGAGGELFF